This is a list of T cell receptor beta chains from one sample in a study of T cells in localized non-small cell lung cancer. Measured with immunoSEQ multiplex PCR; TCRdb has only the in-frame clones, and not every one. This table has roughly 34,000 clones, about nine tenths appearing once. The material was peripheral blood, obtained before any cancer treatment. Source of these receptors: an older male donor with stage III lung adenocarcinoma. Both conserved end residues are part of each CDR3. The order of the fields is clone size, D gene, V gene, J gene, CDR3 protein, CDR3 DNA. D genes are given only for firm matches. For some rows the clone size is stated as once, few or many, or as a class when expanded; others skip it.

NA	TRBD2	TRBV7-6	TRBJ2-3	CASSLVLLAGGTDTQYF	TGTGCCAGCAGCTTAGTGCTCCTAGCGGGAGGCACAGATACGCAGTATTTT
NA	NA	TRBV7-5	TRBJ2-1	CVRSLGIVEGYDNEQFF	TGTGTCAGAAGCTTGGGTATCGTTGAGGGCTACGACAATGAGCAGTTCTTC
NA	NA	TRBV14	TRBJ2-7	CASSQAGIRHEQYF	TGTGCCAGCAGCCAGGCGGGGATTCGCCACGAGCAGTACTTC
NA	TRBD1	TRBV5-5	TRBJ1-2	CASSSPTGDGYTF	TGTGCCAGCAGCTCGCCCACAGGGGATGGCTACACCTTC
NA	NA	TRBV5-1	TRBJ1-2	CASSSSGDGYTF	TGCGCCAGCAGTAGTTCCGGGGATGGCTACACCTTC
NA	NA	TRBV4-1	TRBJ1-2	CASSQIWGPVPNGYTF	TGCGCCAGCAGCCAAATATGGGGGCCGGTCCCTAATGGCTACACCTTC
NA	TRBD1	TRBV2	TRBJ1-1	CASNEGAGSNTEAFF	TGTGCCAGCAATGAGGGGGCTGGATCGAACACTGAAGCTTTCTTT
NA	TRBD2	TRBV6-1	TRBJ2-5	CASSEGLAGGWETQYF	TGTGCCAGCAGTGAAGGATTAGCGGGGGGGTGGGAGACCCAGTACTTC
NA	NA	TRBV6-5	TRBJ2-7	CASSFQWASSYEQYF	TGTGCCAGCAGTTTCCAATGGGCCAGCTCCTACGAGCAGTACTTC
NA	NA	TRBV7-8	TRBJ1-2	CASSLNSVGNYGYTF	TGTGCCAGCAGCTTAAACTCGGTCGGGAATTATGGCTACACCTTC
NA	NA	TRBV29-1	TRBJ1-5	CSVVGSGGADQPQHF	TGCAGCGTTGTAGGGTCGGGGGGCGCCGATCAGCCCCAGCATTTT
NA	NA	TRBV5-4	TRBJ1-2	CASSRDAGLGGYTF	TGTGCCAGCAGCCGTGATGCGGGGTTAGGAGGCTACACCTTC
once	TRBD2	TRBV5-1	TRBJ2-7	CASSLEGASGGSYEQYF	TGCGCCAGCAGCTTGGAGGGTGCTAGCGGGGGGTCCTACGAGCAGTACTTC
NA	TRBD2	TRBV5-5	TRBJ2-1	CASSSGLAVWGNEQFF	TGTGCCAGCAGCTCGGGACTAGCGGTTTGGGGGAATGAGCAGTTCTTC
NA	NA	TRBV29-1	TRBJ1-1	CSSNNGLNTEAFF	TGCAGTTCTAACAACGGCTTAAACACTGAAGCTTTCTTT
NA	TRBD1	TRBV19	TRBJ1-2	CASGDSRAYGYTF	TGTGCCAGTGGGGACAGCCGAGCCTATGGCTACACCTTC
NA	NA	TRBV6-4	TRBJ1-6	CASSDARNSPLHF	TGTGCCAGCAGTGACGCGCGTAATTCACCCCTCCACTTT
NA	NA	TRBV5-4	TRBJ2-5	CASSVPGGTQETQYF	TGTGCCAGCAGCGTACCGGGCGGGACCCAAGAGACCCAGTACTTC